Shown below are 11 T cell receptor beta chains from a single sample sequenced in a study of blood T cell repertoires in COVID-19. Using immunoSEQ multiplex PCR, the repertoire was profiled, and TCRdb retains in-frame clones only, with some absent. The sample carries 400,000 to 550,000 clones, 87% recorded once. The sequencing input was PBMCs or T cells enriched from blood (not recorded which). The source of these receptors is a woman aged 18-29 years with acute COVID-19.

V and J are TRBV6-5 and TRBJ2-7, with 8 bases that match TRBD1. V lost 5 bases and J lost 5; bases outside the gene matches: 8. Per germline, CDR1 MNHEY and CDR2 SVGAGI. The CDR3 consists of 14 residues. The DNA of the CDR3 is TGTGCCAGCAGTCCGCAACGGACAGGGAACGAGCAGTACTTC. Protein sequence: CASSPQRTGNEQYF.

This clone was found once. This sequence joins TRBV2 and TRBJ2-3, with TRBD1 matching over 8 bases. Germline CDR1 is SNHLY and CDR2 is FYNNEI. J gave up 1 base and V 6 bases, and 6 bases lay outside the gene matches. The CDR3 is 15 residues long. DNA of the CDR3: TGTGCCAGCAGACGACAGGGGACCGGCACAGATACGCAGTATTTT. It translates to CASRRQGTGTDTQYF.

The chain carries TRBV12-3 or TRBV12-4 and TRBJ1-5; D is unresolved. V gave up 6 bases and J gave up 6 bases, with 9 bases separating them. This CDR3 contains 12 residues. CDR3: CASRSGPQPQHF. The CDR3 DNA reads TGTGCCAGCAGGAGTGGGCCTCAGCCCCAGCATTTT.

This clone was seen more than once but under ten times. The V and J genes are TRBV9 and TRBJ2-7; 9 nucleotides align to TRBD1. The CDR3 has 17 residues. V lost 4 bases, J lost 3 bases, and 14 bases stayed unmatched. Germline V lookup: CDR1 SGDLS, CDR2 YYNGEE. In DNA form, the CDR3 reads TGTGCCAGCAGCCTCCACGACAGGGGGGGTAATTTCTACGAGCAGTACTTC. Protein product: CASSLHDRGGNFYEQYF.

The chain recombines TRBV7-2 with TRBJ2-7; a weak D match, TRBD2 (6 bases). The CDR3 is 15 residues long. Germline-derived CDR1 and CDR2 are SGHTA and FQGNSA. Trimming stripped 1 base from V and 2 bases from J, with 12 bases between. The CDR3 protein is CASSLDLSGTYEQYF. The CDR3 region has the DNA TGTGCCAGCAGCTTAGATCTTAGCGGAACCTACGAGCAGTACTTC.

The V and J genes are TRBV6-5 and TRBJ1-2; 7 bases line up with TRBD1. From germline, CDR1 is MNHEY and CDR2 SVGAGI. The CDR3 consists of 15 residues. Losses at the gene ends were 0 bases for V and 4 bases for J; bases not matched to a gene: 5. CDR3 region: CASSYSFGTAYGYTF. The CDR3 bases are TGTGCCAGCAGTTACTCGTTCGGGACAGCCTATGGCTACACCTTC.

This rearrangement joins TRBV3-1 (or the pseudogene TRBV3-2) to TRBJ2-7; TRBD1 matches 7 bases. This CDR3 is 16 amino acids long. The germline CDR1 and CDR2 sequences are LGHDT and YNNKEL (reference sequence). J was trimmed by 0 bases and V by 4 bases; bases with no gene match: 9. The CDR3 protein is CASSLTGTVPSYEQYF. CDR3 DNA sequence: TGTGCCAGCAGCCTCACCGGGACAGTCCCCTCCTACGAGCAGTACTTC.

The chain links TRBV25-1 to TRBJ2-7; TRBD1 matches at 7 bases. There are 12 residues in the CDR3. In germline, CDR1 is MGHDK, CDR2 SYGVNS. Trimming took 9 bases from V and 3 from J; bases not matched to a gene: 5. CDR3 in DNA: TGTGCCAGTCAGACAGGGTACTACGAGCAGTACTTC. It codes for CASQTGYYEQYF.

The V and J genes are TRBV2 and TRBJ1-1; D is possibly TRBD1 (5 bases). Germline-derived CDR1 and CDR2 are SNHLY and FYNNEI. This CDR3 has 15 amino acids. Deletions cut 0 bases from V and 4 bases from J, with 12 bases between. The CDR3, as DNA: TGTGCCAGCAGTGAAGCCCAGGGTTATGGCACTGAAGCTTTCTTT. Its protein is CASSEAQGYGTEAFF.

The gene calls are TRBV30 and TRBJ2-2; weak D call: TRBD2 (6 bases). Germline V gene lookup returns CDR1 GTSNPN and CDR2 SVGIG (reference sequence). This CDR3 is 13 amino acids long. Trimming removed 3 bases from V and 6 bases from J, with 11 bases in between. DNA of the CDR3: TGTGCCTGGAGGTTAGCGGCCCCCGGGGAGCTGTTTTTT. This sequence encodes CAWRLAAPGELFF.

This clone was seen a few times. The V and J genes are TRBV19 and TRBJ1-2, with 9 nucleotides matching TRBD1. This CDR3 contains 13 residues. Germline V lookup: CDR1 LNHDA, CDR2 SQIVND (reference sequence). J gave up 6 bases and V 5 bases, and 4 bases lay outside the gene matches. The CDR3 nucleotides are TGTGCCAGTAGTTTCGGACAGGGGCATGGCTACACCTTC. This gives the protein CASSFGQGHGYTF. The full variable domain, with the rest looked up from reference TRBV19 and TRBJ1-2, is DGGITQSPKYLFRKEGQNVTLSCEQNLNHDAMYWYRQDPGQGLRLIYYSQIVNDFQKGDIAEGYSVSREKKESFPLTVTSAQKNPTAFYLCASSFGQGHGYTFGSGTRLTVV.